This T cell receptor beta chain was profiled in a study of blood T cell repertoires in COVID-19. Here immunoSEQ multiplex PCR was the method, and the copy in TCRdb shows in-frame clones only, minus some. The profile shows around 100,000 clones, roughly 84% of them singletons. This CDR3 has 14 residues. Germline CDR1 and CDR2: SGHRS and YFSETQ. Losses at the gene ends were 4 bases for V and 7 bases for J; bases not matched to a gene: 10. The chain recombines TRBV5-1 with TRBJ1-2; 7 bases are shared with TRBD1. Sequencing input: peripheral blood. This receptor was obtained from a human donor in a cohort sampled during active COVID-19. The CDR3 loop reads CASSDGTEIRGYTF. The CDR3 nucleotides read TGCGCCAGCAGCGACGGGACAGAGATTCGTGGCTACACCTTC.